The next 21 T cell receptor beta chains were all read from a single sample in a study of cytomegalovirus exposure and HLA in healthy donors. Data came from immunoSEQ multiplex PCR; TCRdb stores just in-frame clones and leaves some out. This sample carries roughly 60,000 clones, around 94% of them seen once, and the ten largest clones take approximately 2.5%. The sequenced material came from PBMCs. The receptors shown here come from a man aged 18 to 29 in good health and CMV-seronegative.

This clone was found once. The chain uses TRBV7-9 and TRBJ2-7, with D maybe TRBD1 (6 bases). V lost 5 bases and J 3 bases, leaving 11 bases between the germline ends. There are 13 residues in the CDR3. The germline V gene encodes CDR1 SEHNR and CDR2 FQNEAQ (reference sequence). CDR3 DNA sequence: TGTGCCAGCAGCCGGGAACAGGGCTACGAGCAGTACTTC. It specifies CASSREQGYEQYF. Based on the CDR3 plus reference TRBV7-9 and TRBJ2-7, the full variable domain is DTGVSQNPRHKITKRGQNVTFRCDPISEHNRLYWYRQTLGQGPEFLTYFQNEAQLEKSRLLSDRFSAERPKGSFSTLEIQRTEQGDSAMYLCASSREQGYEQYFGPGTRLTVT.

V and J are TRBV5-1 and TRBJ1-1; 12 bases are a match to TRBD1. The CDR3 contains 15 residues. With V trimmed by 4 bases and J by 6 bases, 7 bases remained unmatched. CDR1 is SGHRS and CDR2 is YFSETQ in the germline V gene. CDR3 loop: CASSQEGTGGPEAFF. CDR3 in DNA: TGCGCCAGCAGCCAGGAAGGGACAGGGGGCCCTGAAGCTTTCTTT.

This clone was seen a single time. CDR3 loop: CASIPPTGNYGYTF. DNA of the CDR3: TGTGCCAGCATCCCCCCGACGGGTAACTATGGCTACACCTTC. The J gene is TRBJ1-2, the V gene TRBV28, with D uncertain. V lost 7 bases, J lost 1 base, and 13 bases lay in between. This CDR3 has 14 residues. CDR1 and CDR2 (germline): MDHEN, SYDVKM.

This chain joins TRBV18 and TRBJ1-2; TRBD1 matches at 7 bases. This CDR3 spans 14 amino acids. Trimming cost V 6 bases and J 8 bases; bases outside gene matches: 12. CDR1 KGHSH and CDR2 LQKENI come from the germline V gene. The CDR3 sequence is CASSPGAGGEGYTF. In nucleotides, the CDR3 is TGTGCCAGCTCTCCCGGGGCAGGGGGTGAAGGCTACACCTTC.

In its sample, this clone was seen a few times. This chain uses TRBV5-6 with TRBJ1-2, with TRBD1 matching over 8 bases. The CDR3 runs to 16 residues. With V trimmed by 0 bases and J by 1 base, 5 bases remained unmatched. Germline V gene sequence: CDR1 SGHDT, CDR2 YYEEEE. The CDR3 is CASSLVTTGVNYGYTF. For the CDR3, the DNA is TGTGCCAGCAGCTTGGTGACGACAGGGGTTAACTATGGCTACACCTTC.

This chain's CDR3 is CASSETVNTEAFF. CDR3 nucleotide sequence: TGTGCCAGCAGTGAGACAGTCAACACTGAAGCTTTCTTT. The V call is TRBV6-6, the J call TRBJ1-1; perhaps TRBD1 as D (5 bases). The CDR3 runs 13 residues. Germline CDR1 is MNHNY and CDR2 is SVGAGI (reference sequence). Trimming shortened V by 5 bases and J by 2 bases, and 9 bases separated the two germline ends.

This clone was observed once. The genes are TRBV4-1 and TRBJ2-4, with 7 nucleotides matching TRBD2. The CDR3 contains 15 residues. Losses at the gene ends were 1 base for V and 12 bases for J; bases not matched to a gene: 12. Germline V gene lookup returns CDR1 MGHRA and CDR2 YSYEKL. The CDR3 nucleotides are TGCGCCAGCAGCCAAGGGGCGGGAGAGGGTCTTAATCAGTACTTC. Residues: CASSQGAGEGLNQYF.

V usage is TRBV6-5 and J usage is TRBJ2-7, with 7 positions matching TRBD2. This CDR3 has 13 amino acids. V shed 6 bases and J 3 bases; nucleotides not matched to a gene: 5. Germline assignment: CDR1 MNHEY and CDR2 SVGAGI. CDR3 coding DNA: TGTGCCAGCAGCAACGGGGAGGGCTACGAGCAGTACTTC. Amino acids: CASSNGEGYEQYF.

The V call is TRBV28, the J call TRBJ2-2, with 8 bases lining up with TRBD1. Germline CDR1 is MDHEN and CDR2 is SYDVKM. V was pared by 4 bases and J by 5 bases, with 9 bases of the junction left unmatched. The CDR3 has 16 amino acids. The CDR3 nucleotides read TGTGCCAGCAGTTCAAGGGGACAGGTAACGACCGGGGAGCTGTTTTTT. Translated: CASSSRGQVTTGELFF.

The J gene is TRBJ2-7, the V gene TRBV28; maybe TRBD1 (6 bases). V gave up 8 bases and J gave up 0 bases, with 23 bases separating them. The germline V gene has CDR1 MDHEN and CDR2 SYDVKM. The length of the CDR3 is 17 residues. CDR3 nucleotides: TGTGCCAGCCGAACATCCCGGGACACTACAATCTCCTACGAGCAGTACTTC. Its protein is CASRTSRDTTISYEQYF.

DNA for the CDR3: TGTGCCACCGCTAGACTAGCGGGAGGGGGGGAGCTGTTTTTT. This sequence encodes CATARLAGGGELFF. The J gene is TRBJ2-2, the V gene TRBV6-5, with 14 bases fitting TRBD2. Germline CDR1 and CDR2: MNHEY and SVGAGI. V dropped 10 bases and J dropped 8; count of bases not matched to a gene: 6. CDR3 size: 14 residues.

Regarding this clone: A read error may account for a junction end that differs from germline. The chain links TRBV30 to TRBJ2-7; weak D call: TRBD2 (6 bases). This CDR3 contains 11 residues. Looked up from germline, CDR1 is GTSNPN and CDR2 is SVGIG (reference sequence). Written as DNA, the CDR3 is TGTGCCGGGAGGTCTGGGCCCGAGCAGTACTTC. Translating it yields CAGRSGPEQYF.

The V call is TRBV9, the J call TRBJ2-5, with 7 bases that match TRBD2. Germline CDR1 is SGDLS and CDR2 is YYNGEE. The V segment lost 0 bases and the J segment 5 bases; nucleotides outside the gene matches: 7. This CDR3 region has 15 residues. The CDR3 reads CASSVVAGAGETQYF. The CDR3 nucleotides are TGTGCCAGCAGCGTAGTGGCGGGAGCGGGGGAGACCCAGTACTTC.

This chain connects TRBV7-9 to TRBJ2-1; TRBD2 matches 7 bases. Germline CDR1 SEHNR, CDR2 FQNEAQ (reference sequence). This CDR3 comprises 17 residues. Unmatched junction bases numbered 12, after V lost 4 bases and J lost 3 bases. The CDR3 sequence: CASSSPDRREIYNEQFF. The CDR3 nucleotides read TGTGCCAGCAGCTCCCCCGATCGGCGGGAGATCTACAATGAGCAGTTCTTC.

The chain joins TRBV28 to TRBJ1-2, with 7 bases fitting TRBD1. This CDR3 spans 13 amino acids. Germline V gene lookup returns CDR1 MDHEN and CDR2 SYDVKM. V dropped 4 bases and J dropped 5; count of bases not matched to a gene: 4. Written as DNA, the CDR3 is TGTGCCAGCAGTTCCGGGACAGATTATGGCTACACCTTC. This codes for CASSSGTDYGYTF.

The chain employs TRBV6-5 and TRBJ2-1; 7 nucleotides line up with TRBD2. Trimming removed 7 bases from V and 5 bases from J; junction bases left unmatched: 11. CDR1 and CDR2 (germline): MNHEY, SVGAGI. The CDR3 loop spans 15 amino acids. In DNA, the CDR3 is TGTGCCAGCACCCATAGGACTAGTCTCCACAATGAGCAGTTCTTC. This translates into CASTHRTSLHNEQFF.

The genes are TRBV4-3 and TRBJ1-2; 7 bases match TRBD1. Germline CDR1 LGHNA, CDR2 YSLEER. V trimming: 0 bases; J trimming: 0 bases; junction bases outside the gene matches: 4. The CDR3 spans 16 residues. CDR3 nucleotide sequence: TGCGCCAGCAGCCAAGAGAGGACAGGTCCTAACTATGGCTACACCTTC. Its protein is CASSQERTGPNYGYTF.

The chain employs TRBV6-5 and TRBJ2-3; 9 nucleotides agree with TRBD2. The V gene's germline CDR1 is MNHEY and CDR2 SVGAGI. The CDR3 is 15 residues long. V dropped 0 bases and J dropped 3; count of bases not matched to a gene: 1. CDR3 sequence: CASSYSSGSTDTQYF. The DNA for the CDR3 is TGTGCCAGCAGTTACTCTAGCGGGAGTACAGATACGCAGTATTTT.

The genes are TRBV10-2 and TRBJ2-1, with 8 bases fitting TRBD2. J lost 0 bases, V lost 10 bases, and 5 bases had no gene match. The CDR3 loop spans 14 amino acids. Germline V gene data show CDR1 as WSHSY and CDR2 as SAAADI. CDR3 nucleotide sequence: TGCGCCACAGCGGGGGAAAGCTCCTACAATGAGCAGTTCTTC. Its protein is CATAGESSYNEQFF.

The CDR3 region is CASSLAGTVYEQYF. The CDR3 bases are TGCGCCAGCAGCTTAGCCGGGACAGTCTACGAGCAGTACTTC. The rearrangement joins TRBV5-1 to TRBJ2-7; TRBD1 agrees at 7 bases. Germline lookup yields CDR1 SGHRS and CDR2 YFSETQ. The CDR3 is made up of 14 amino acids. Trimming cost V 2 bases and J 3 bases; bases outside gene matches: 5.

CDR3 sequence: CASSELDSSYEQYF. CDR3 nucleotides: TGCGCCAGCAGTGAATTGGACTCCTCCTACGAGCAGTACTTC. The V and J genes are TRBV10-2 and TRBJ2-7, with a possible D match to TRBD2 (5 bases). Germline V lookup: CDR1 WSHSY, CDR2 SAAADI. V gave up 3 bases and J gave up 0 bases, with 9 bases separating them. The CDR3 extends over 14 amino acids.